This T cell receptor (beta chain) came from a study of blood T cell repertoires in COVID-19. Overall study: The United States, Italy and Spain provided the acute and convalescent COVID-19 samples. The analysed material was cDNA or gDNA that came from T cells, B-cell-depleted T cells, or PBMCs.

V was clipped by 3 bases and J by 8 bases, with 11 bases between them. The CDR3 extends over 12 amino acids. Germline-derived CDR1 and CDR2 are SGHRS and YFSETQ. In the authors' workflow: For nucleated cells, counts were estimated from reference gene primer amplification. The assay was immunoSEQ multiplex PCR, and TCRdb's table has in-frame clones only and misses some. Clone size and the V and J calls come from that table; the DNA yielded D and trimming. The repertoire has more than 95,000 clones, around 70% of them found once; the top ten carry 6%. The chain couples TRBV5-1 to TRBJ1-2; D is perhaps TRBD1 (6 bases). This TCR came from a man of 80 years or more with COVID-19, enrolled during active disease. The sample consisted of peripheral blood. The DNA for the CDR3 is TGCGCCAGCAGCTCAGGGGAGGGCGGCTACACCTTC. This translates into CASSSGEGGYTF.